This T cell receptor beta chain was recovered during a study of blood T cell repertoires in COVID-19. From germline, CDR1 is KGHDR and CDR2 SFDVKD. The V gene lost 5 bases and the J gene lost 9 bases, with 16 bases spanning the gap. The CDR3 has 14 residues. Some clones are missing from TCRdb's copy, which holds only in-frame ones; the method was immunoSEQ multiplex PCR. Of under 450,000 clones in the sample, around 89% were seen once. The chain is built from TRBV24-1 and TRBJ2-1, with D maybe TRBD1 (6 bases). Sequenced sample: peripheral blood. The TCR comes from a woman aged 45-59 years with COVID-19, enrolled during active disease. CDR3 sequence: CATSGAGERSEQFF. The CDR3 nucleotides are TGTGCCACCAGTGGGGCAGGGGAAAGGAGTGAGCAGTTCTTC.